Sequencing of this T cell receptor beta chain was carried out in a study of beta chain features in type 1 diabetes. Study background: Investigators examined around 98 million sorted cells across all samples.

All of the isolated RNA was reverse transcribed, so expressed TCRB transcripts were sequenced. Profiling relied on immunoSEQ multiplex PCR, and the TCRdb table lists in-frame clones only, not all of them. Among 250,000 to 350,000 clones listed, approximately 14% were seen once. Germline CDR1 SEHNR, CDR2 FQNEAQ (reference sequence). CDR3 size: 15 residues. This clone was counted between two and nine times. The junction shows a germline mismatch at one end, possibly a read error. Each sorted fraction was over 98% pure. This clonotype was sampled from a man aged 25-40 years in good health. The J gene is TRBJ2-3, the V gene TRBV7-9, with 8 bases that match TRBD2. The sequenced material came from central memory CD4+ T cells from blood. CDR3 sequence (DNA): TGCGCCAGCAGCCAAGAGGGTACTAGCGGAGATACGCAGTATTTT. Amino acids: CASSQEGTSGDTQYF. Full variable domain (remainder filled in from reference TRBV7-9 and TRBJ2-3): DTGVSQNPRHKITKRGQNVTFRCDPISEHNRLYWYRQTLGQGPEFLTYFQNEAQLEKSRLLSDRFSAERPKGSFSTLEIQRTEQGDSAMYLCASSQEGTSGDTQYFGPGTRLTVL.